Sequencing of this T cell receptor beta chain was carried out in a study of graft-versus-host responses after intestinal transplantation. Study-level background: All recipients were transplanted with multivisceral, liver-intestinal, or isolated intestinal grafts. Uniformly, recipients were administered anti-thymocyte globulin induction with subsequent tacrolimus and steroids for approximately 3 years.

The sample holds a few counts of this clone. The antigen is undetermined. The study's findings and limits: Recipient marrow harbored GvH clones, some of which surfaced first in ileum or blood. There was an association between peak levels of circulating GvH clones and early post-transplant HvG declines.

Repertoires were generated with immunoSEQ multiplex PCR, while TCRdb's copy carries only in-frame clones and drops some. The table shows more than 15,000 clones, with roughly 79% occurring only once. Researchers processed graft tissue to release intraepithelial and lamina propria lymphocytes. Sequencing used ileum tissue, obtained almost 470 days after intestinal transplant. The sequence came from a human patient who received an intestinal transplant, so some T cells may come from the graft donor.

CDR3 in DNA: TGTGCCAGCAGCCCGGGGGGCGCCGGGACTGGCTACAATGAGCAGTTCTTC. It codes for CASSPGGAGTGYNEQFF. The V and J genes are TRBV7-2 and TRBJ2-1; D possibly corresponds to TRBD2 (7 bases). V was clipped by 5 bases and J by 3 bases, with 20 bases between them. This CDR3 is 17 amino acids long. Per germline, CDR1 SGHTA and CDR2 FQGNSA.